Described below is a single T cell receptor (beta chain) sequence and its context. The data derive from a study of CD8 T cells in Susac syndrome. The CDR3 length is 11 residues. Germline V CDR1 and CDR2: GTSNPN, SVGIG (reference sequence). Trimming cost V 4 bases and J 6 bases, with 7 bases left between them. Random hexamers were used to reverse transcribe roughly 0.5 to 1 ug of RNA. One entry per CDR3 protein, called by TCRdb with MiXCR from the immunoSEQ multiplex PCR reads. The repertoire has 200,000 to 250,000 distinct CDR3 sequences, 95% of them found once; the top ten carry around 0.076%. This sequence was found in a human donor with multiple sclerosis. Sequenced input: CD4+ T cells from PBMCs. The chain is built from TRBV30 and TRBJ2-1; D gene uncertain. The DNA of the CDR3 is TGTGCCTGGACCGTGGGCAATGAGCAGTTCTTC. Translation: CAWTVGNEQFF. Based on the CDR3 plus reference TRBV30 and TRBJ2-1, the full variable domain is SQTIHQWPATLVQPVGSPLSLECTVEGTSNPNLYWYRQAAGRGLQLLFYSVGIGQISSEVPQNLSASRPQDRQFILSSKKLLLSDSGFYLCAWTVGNEQFFGPGTRLTVL.